These T cell receptor beta chains were read from a single sample in a study of blood T cell repertoires in COVID-19. Profiled with immunoSEQ multiplex PCR; TCRdb holds only in-frame clones, not every one. The sample holds some 400,000 clones, approximately 91% seen once. The source material was PBMCs or T cells enriched from blood (not recorded which). These receptors were taken from a woman in her thirties or forties who had been exposed to COVID-19. Both conserved end residues are trimmed from each CDR3. Clone size is not always given. Where it is, it says once, few, many or a class for expanded clones.

>TRBJ2-1|NA|TRBV7-2
ASSSKRRLAGGNEQF
>TRBJ2-2|NA|TRBV5-1
ASSSGDRDAGELF
>TRBJ1-5|NA|TRBV27
ASREAGSNQPQH
>TRBJ1-1|NA|TRBV12-3/TRBV12-4
ASVKDGIEAF
>TRBJ1-1|NA|TRBV7-9
ASREDRKNTEAF
>TRBJ2-3|NA|TRBV30
AWKGGYSTDTQY
>TRBJ2-1|NA|TRBV11-2
ASSSRTVNEQF
>TRBJ1-1|NA|TRBV6-5
ASSYGGMNTEAF
>TRBJ2-5|NA|TRBV14
ASSWTSVETQY
>TRBJ1-5|once|TRBV2
ASSEQGALNQPQH
>TRBJ2-7|NA|TRBV6-6
ASSLGGSYEQY
>TRBJ1-4|NA|TRBV4-1
ASSGGGWDEKLF
>TRBJ2-5|NA|TRBV21-1
ASSPRRGQATKETQY
>TRBJ2-1|NA|TRBV24-1
ATSDPGLAGGHPNEQF
>TRBJ1-2|NA|TRBV30
AWGEGSNYGYT
>TRBJ1-2|NA|TRBV18
ASSTGQGNNYGYT
>TRBJ1-1|NA|TRBV19
ASSITAGQGYMNTEAF
>TRBJ2-7|NA|TRBV3-1/TRBV3-2
ASSQLSGGHSYEQY
>TRBJ1-1|NA|TRBV10-1
ASSREQLTEAF
>TRBJ1-4|NA|TRBV18
ASSPFGHANEKLF
>TRBJ1-3|NA|TRBV7-8
ASSLVRSPNSGNTIY
>TRBJ1-5|once|TRBV7-8
ASSVAGGARSNQPQH
>TRBJ1-4|NA|TRBV3-1/TRBV3-2
ASSSRQGSEKLF
>TRBJ2-2|NA|TRBV5-4
ASRAGQGVIGELF
>TRBJ2-3|few|TRBV5-1
ASSLVSDRADTQY
>TRBJ1-5|NA|TRBV18
ASSKGQNNQPQH
>TRBJ1-5|NA|TRBV4-1
ASSQEQGIFNQPQH
>TRBJ2-3|NA|TRBV7-3
ASSLYGGASTDTQY
>TRBJ1-2|once|TRBV6-5
ASSDRGSAYGYT
>TRBJ1-2|NA|TRBV5-1
ASSFSGSTGMGGEGYT
>TRBJ2-4|NA|TRBV18
ASSPGQGVTKNIQY
>TRBJ1-2|NA|TRBV12-5
ASGSGQGAGGYT
>TRBJ2-1|NA|TRBV15
ATNSGGGVNEQF
>TRBJ2-1|NA|TRBV9
ASSTLEPNGEQF
>TRBJ2-7|NA|TRBV28
ASSTPGTGGYEQY
>TRBJ1-5|NA|TRBV12-3/TRBV12-4
ASSLRGNQPQH
>TRBJ2-3|NA|TRBV6-2/TRBV6-3
ASSQTGGHTQY
>TRBJ2-7|NA|TRBV7-6
ASSLATRGLYEQY
>TRBJ1-1|NA|TRBV5-1
ASSLAGVKGAAF
>TRBJ1-5|NA|TRBV7-2
ASSLTGTDFNQPQH
>TRBJ1-2|once|TRBV7-9
ASSSTGSDGYT
>TRBJ1-1|NA|TRBV5-4
ASSFLGITDTEAF
>TRBJ2-2|NA|TRBV5-1
ASSLGTSGILAGELF
>TRBJ1-2|NA|TRBV27
ASSLLGRSSAYGYT
>TRBJ1-1|NA|TRBV24-1
ATSAPGQNTEAF
>TRBJ2-1|NA|TRBV14
ASSQDSRPGGRDEQF
>TRBJ2-5|NA|TRBV7-8
ASPPGLLADFQETQY
>TRBJ2-2|NA|TRBV19
ASSHQGTAGELF
>TRBJ2-2|NA|TRBV5-6
ASSWASVSGELF
>TRBJ1-6|NA|TRBV5-4
ASSSEMADRGNSPLH
>TRBJ2-7|NA|TRBV7-2
ASSLGGSGGRIHEQY
>TRBJ2-7|NA|TRBV6-6
ASSYTGTTDYEQY
>TRBJ2-2|NA|TRBV7-2
ASRRTATGELF
>TRBJ2-5|NA|TRBV7-9
ASSSGVYQETQY
>TRBJ2-7|NA|TRBV4-1
ASSLAGAPYEQY